Following are 4 T cell receptor beta chains from one sample sequenced in a study of T cells in Graves' hyperthyroidism and ophthalmopathy. Authors of the study amplified TCR beta CDR3 regions from RNA transcripts. In the first-round RT-PCR of the TCR CDR3, the HTBI primer set was used. A single record per CDR3 protein comes from TCRdb applying MiXCR to the multiplex PCR reads. This table has some 350,000 distinct CDR3 sequences, 12% to 15% appearing once. The sample taken for sequencing was blood. The receptors originated from a woman aged 55 to 70 with Graves' ophthalmopathy.

This clonotype was seen only a few times. The chain combines TRBV5-1 with TRBJ2-5, with a weak D call TRBD1 (8 bases). Germline V gene lookup returns CDR1 SGHRS and CDR2 YFSETQ. V shed 3 bases and J shed 5 bases, with 17 bases lying between them. This CDR3 comprises 15 residues. CDR3 sequence: CASSSQGGGSETQYF. CDR3 DNA: TGCGCCAGCAGCTCACAGGGGGGGGGGTCGGAGACCCAGTACTTC.

The rearrangement joins TRBV28 to TRBJ2-5; D tentatively reads TRBD1 or TRBD2 (5 bases each). The CDR3 is 15 amino acids. V dropped 4 bases and J dropped 5 bases, with 17 bases sitting between them. Germline lookup yields CDR1 MDHEN and CDR2 SYDVKM. The CDR3 here is CASSSPGGPGETQYF. In nucleotides, the CDR3 is TGTGCCAGCAGTTCCCCTGGGGGACCGGGGGAGACCCAGTACTTC.

This clonotype was observed many times. V and J are TRBV20-1 and TRBJ2-3; D perhaps matches TRBD2 (6 bases). The germline V and J ends were trimmed by 6 bases and 0 bases, with 16 bases remaining between them. The CDR3 sequence is 15 residues long. Per the germline V gene, CDR1 is DFQATT and CDR2 is SNEGSKA (reference sequence). CDR3 nucleotides: TGCAGTGCCCCGACAGCGGGTCCGAGCACAGATACGCAGTATTTT. Its translation: CSAPTAGPSTDTQYF.

The chain joins TRBV19 to TRBJ2-2, with 9 bases identical to TRBD2. Germline V CDR1 and CDR2: LNHDA, SQIVND (reference sequence). This CDR3 comprises 16 residues. Trimming removed 3 bases from V and 7 bases from J; junction bases left unmatched: 9. In DNA, the CDR3 is TGTGCCAGTAGTATTCTGCAGAGCGGGAGGAACGGGGAGCTGTTTTTT. Translating gives CASSILQSGRNGELFF. The full variable domain, with the rest looked up from reference TRBV19 and TRBJ2-2, is DGGITQSPKYLFRKEGQNVTLSCEQNLNHDAMYWYRQDPGQGLRLIYYSQIVNDFQKGDIAEGYSVSREKKESFPLTVTSAQKNPTAFYLCASSILQSGRNGELFFGEGSRLTVL.